The clone carrying this T cell receptor beta chain was counted ten times or more. The data belong to a study of low-dose radiotherapy and immunotherapy resistance in tumors. Study summary: Radiation delivery to Cohort 1 consisted of 0.5 Gy per fraction every 2 weeks, summing to 6.5 Gy. Ipilimumab 1 mg/kg every six weeks, together with nivolumab 240 mg every two weeks, was given intravenously to patients.

Both TCRalpha and TCRbeta chains were reverse transcribed with V-gene-specific primers. TCR amplification involved approximately 20 PCR cycles with a constant-region primer and V-primer adapter. TCRdb reprocessed the reads via MiXCR and lists one record per CDR3 protein. There are about 82,000 distinct CDR3 sequences in the sample; 18% occur only once, and about 5.9% lies in the top ten. The V gene lost 3 bases and the J gene lost 4 bases, with 11 bases spanning the gap. The CDR3 extends over 14 amino acids. CDR1 is KGHDR and CDR2 is SFDVKD in the germline V gene. Time point of the sample: before trial treatment.

The chain recombines TRBV24-1 with TRBJ2-5; D gene unclear. The sample here was PBMCs, taken before treatment. The sequence was obtained from a male donor with prostate cancer. The CDR3 DNA reads as TGTGCCACCAGTGATGATGGCCCTATAGAGACCCAGTACTTC. Translated, it gives CATSDDGPIETQYF.